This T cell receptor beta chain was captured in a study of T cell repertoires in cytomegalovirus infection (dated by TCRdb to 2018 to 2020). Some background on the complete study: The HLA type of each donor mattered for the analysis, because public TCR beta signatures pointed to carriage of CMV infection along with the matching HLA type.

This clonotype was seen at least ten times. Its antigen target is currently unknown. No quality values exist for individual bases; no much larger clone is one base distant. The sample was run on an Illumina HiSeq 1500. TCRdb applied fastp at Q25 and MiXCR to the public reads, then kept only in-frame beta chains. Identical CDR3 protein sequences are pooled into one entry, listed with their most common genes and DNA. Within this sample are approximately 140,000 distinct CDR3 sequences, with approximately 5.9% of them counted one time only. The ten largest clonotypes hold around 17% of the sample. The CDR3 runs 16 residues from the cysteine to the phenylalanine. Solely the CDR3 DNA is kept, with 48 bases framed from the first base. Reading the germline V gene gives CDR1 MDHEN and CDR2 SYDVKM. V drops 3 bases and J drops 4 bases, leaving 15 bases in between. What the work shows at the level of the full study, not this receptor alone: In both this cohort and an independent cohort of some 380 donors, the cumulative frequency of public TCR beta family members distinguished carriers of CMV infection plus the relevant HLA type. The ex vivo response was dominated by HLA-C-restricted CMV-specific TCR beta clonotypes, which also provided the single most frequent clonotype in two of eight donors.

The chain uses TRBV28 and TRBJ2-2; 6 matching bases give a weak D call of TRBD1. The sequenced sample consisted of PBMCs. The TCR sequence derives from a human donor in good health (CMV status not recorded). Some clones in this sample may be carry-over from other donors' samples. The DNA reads TGTGCCAGCAGTTTTTTGGGGGACATACTCACCGGGGAGCTGTTTTTT. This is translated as CASSFLGDILTGELFF.